The subject of this entry is one TCR beta chain. CDR3 length: 14 residues. With 6 bases clipped from V and 2 bases from J, the junction kept 7 bases outside the gene matches. Germline V gene sequence: CDR1 DFQATT, CDR2 SNEGSKA (reference sequence). The source of the sample is a study of regulatory T cells in long-lasting Graves disease. The time point was: newly diagnosed GD, antithyroid drugs for less than 3 months. The TCR library was prepared using RNA isolated from PBMCs. Combining iRepertoire HTBI primers with Arm-PCR of CDR3 regions, the authors built TCR beta libraries. TCRdb re-derived calls from the multiplex PCR reads in MiXCR, one entry per CDR3 protein. Of approximately 270,000 distinct CDR3 sequences listed, about 18% are singletons. These data are also associated with another study on T cells in Graves' hyperthyroidism and ophthalmopathy. That source notes: Carried out on the TCR CDR3, a first-round RT-PCR used the HTBI primer set. With a median lead of approximately 6 months before onset, the model predicted ophthalmopathy.

The receptor was isolated from a woman under 40 with Graves disease. The specimen was peripheral blood mononuclear cells (PBMCs), collected at new diagnosis, from a patient treated with antithyroid drugs. This chain connects TRBV20-1 to TRBJ1-5; TRBD1 agrees at 7 bases. CDR3 in amino acids: CSALQGMGNQPQHF. In nucleotides, the CDR3 is TGCAGTGCACTACAGGGGATGGGCAATCAGCCCCAGCATTTT.